This T cell receptor beta chain was identified during a study of CD8+ T cells in alopecia areata. Study conclusions and caveats: Sequence data from scalp samples additionally include resident alphabeta T cells of normal skin.

Samples from alopecia areata patients were lesional scalp punch biopsies and peripheral blood. Cell sorting was applied to PBMCs, and CD4+ and CD8+ T cells were collected. V gave up 0 bases and J gave up 5 bases, with 10 bases separating them. This CDR3 comprises 15 residues. The germline V gene has CDR1 MNHNY and CDR2 SVGAGI (reference sequence). Reverse transcription of extracted RNA yielded cDNA, which provided the sequencing template. The method was immunoSEQ multiplex PCR; TCRdb's version includes in-frame clones alone and lacks a portion of them. This sample yields 130,000 to 150,000 clones, of which approximately 87% are seen a single time; about 15% belongs to the top ten. About this clone: Its antigen is currently unknown.

The receptor was isolated from a human donor with alopecia areata. Sequencing used CD8+ T cells sorted from blood, obtained at week 0. The chain carries TRBV6-6 and TRBJ1-4; D is undetermined. The CDR3 region is CASSYSIQRNEKLFF. The CDR3, as DNA: TGTGCCAGCAGTTACTCGATACAGCGGAATGAAAAACTGTTTTTT.